The next 27 T cell receptor beta chains were all read from a single sample in a study of CD8 T cells in ankylosing spondylitis (TCRdb year 2017). Library method: 5' RACE. The listed sequencing device is Illumina HiSeq 2500. TCRdb applied fastp at Q25 and MiXCR to the public reads, then kept only in-frame beta chains. Rows with one shared CDR3 protein collapse into an entry with the most common genes and DNA. The sample profile shows a few hundred thousand distinct CDR3 sequences; 20% to 25% of them were found once. The ten largest account for approximately 3.7% of the sample. The sample consisted of blood, either unsorted or a sorted T cell fraction (not recorded which). The receptors originated from a female donor with ankylosing spondylitis or in good health (not recorded which).

The chain employs TRBV20-1 and TRBJ1-5; TRBD1 is a possible D gene (5 bases). This CDR3 has 11 residues. Trimming cost V 5 bases and J 6 bases, with 8 bases left between them. From germline, CDR1 is DFQATT and CDR2 SNEGSKA (reference sequence). The CDR3 loop reads CSASQGQPQHF. The CDR3 DNA reads TGCAGTGCTTCCCAGGGTCAGCCCCAGCATTTT.

The chain is built from TRBV6-5 and TRBJ1-4; D remains unclear. V lost 4 bases, J lost 5 bases, and 17 bases lay in between. This CDR3 comprises 16 residues. Germline assignment: CDR1 MNHEY and CDR2 SVGAGI. CDR3 sequence reads: CASSWAKVAVNEKLFF. In DNA, the CDR3 is TGTGCCAGCAGTTGGGCCAAGGTGGCGGTCAATGAAAAACTGTTTTTT.

The chain has TRBV7-9 and TRBJ2-5, with 9 bases aligning to TRBD2. Germline CDR1 is SEHNR and CDR2 is FQNEAQ (reference sequence). The CDR3 sequence is 16 residues long. Trimming cost V 3 bases and J 1 base; bases outside gene matches: 6. The CDR3 bases are TGTGCCAGCAGCTTTCGTAGCGGGAGTGGCCAAGAGACCCAGTACTTC. Its protein product is CASSFRSGSGQETQYF.

The chain combines TRBV15 with TRBJ2-1; a possible D gene is TRBD2 (6 bases). This CDR3 is built from 16 residues. The germline CDR1 and CDR2 sequences are LNHNV and YYDKDF (reference sequence). Trimming cost V 1 base and J 3 bases, with 13 bases left between them. The CDR3 region is CATSRGSGVLYNEQFF. Here the CDR3 DNA reads TGTGCCACCAGCAGAGGCTCGGGGGTCCTCTACAATGAGCAGTTCTTC.

The J gene is TRBJ2-5, the V gene TRBV12-3 or TRBV12-4; 11 bases line up with TRBD2. The CDR3 sequence is 16 residues long. With 6 bases clipped from V and 4 bases from J, the junction kept 10 bases outside the gene matches. CDR3 sequence (DNA): TGTGCCAGCAGCCTCAGGACTAGCGGGTTCCGAGAGACCCAGTACTTC. It encodes CASSLRTSGFRETQYF.

Notes on this clonotype: The germline gene is not matched at one end of the junction; a read error may be the cause. V is TRBV3-1 and J is TRBJ2-3; D ambiguous. This CDR3 is built from 15 residues. Germline CDR1 LGHDT, CDR2 YNNKEL (reference sequence). The CDR3 here is CACSQDHAGTDTQYF. As DNA, the CDR3 is TGTGCCTGCAGCCAAGATCATGCTGGCACAGATACGCAGTATTTT.

This clonotype was counted a few times. CDR3 region: CATYSGLAYNEQFF. Written as DNA, the CDR3 is TGTGCCACCTATAGCGGGCTAGCATACAATGAGCAGTTCTTC. V usage is TRBV15 and J usage is TRBJ2-1, with 7 nucleotides matching TRBD2. Germline lookup yields CDR1 LNHNV and CDR2 YYDKDF (reference sequence). With 8 bases clipped from V and 4 bases from J, the junction kept 8 bases outside the gene matches. The CDR3 extends over 14 amino acids.

This clonotype was found many times. V and J are TRBV29-1 and TRBJ1-1; possibly TRBD1 for D (5 bases). V gave up 6 bases and J gave up 0 bases, with 11 bases separating them. The CDR3 runs 13 residues. The germline V gene has CDR1 SQVTM and CDR2 ANQGSEA. CDR3 amino acids: CSVDRGLNTEAFF. The CDR3 bases are TGCAGCGTCGACAGAGGGTTGAACACTGAAGCTTTCTTT.

This clonotype was detected many times. The V and J genes are TRBV12-3 or TRBV12-4 and TRBJ1-4, with a tentative D call TRBD1 (5 bases). V was clipped by 6 bases and J by 7 bases, with 21 bases between them. The CDR3 contains 16 residues. The CDR3 spells CASSPLWGSSSEKLFF. For the CDR3, the DNA is TGTGCCAGCAGCCCCCTCTGGGGCAGCTCCTCTGAAAAACTGTTTTTT.

The chain combines TRBV12-3 or TRBV12-4 with TRBJ1-1; D call uncertain. The V end was cut by 5 bases, the J end by 4 bases, with 11 bases between. The CDR3 length is 13 residues. CDR3 nucleotide sequence: TGTGCCAGCAGTCCGCAGTGGGGCACTGAAGCTTTCTTT. It is translated as CASSPQWGTEAFF.

This clonotype was counted only a few times. The rearrangement joins TRBV4-3 to TRBJ2-7; D unclear. The CDR3 loop spans 15 amino acids. Germline CDR1 reads LGHNA; CDR2 reads YSLEER. Trimming cost V 1 base and J 7 bases, with 17 bases left between them. CDR3 sequence reads: CASSQALPTRLEQYF. For the CDR3, the DNA is TGCGCCAGCAGCCAAGCCCTTCCGACAAGGCTTGAGCAGTACTTC.

The chain combines TRBV7-9 with TRBJ1-1, with 8 bases lining up with TRBD1. CDR3 size: 14 residues. Trimming took 1 base from V and 4 from J; bases not matched to a gene: 2. Germline loops: CDR1 SEHNR, CDR2 FQNEAQ (reference sequence). CDR3 protein: CASSLDRGSTEAFF. The CDR3 bases are TGTGCCAGCAGCTTAGACAGGGGGAGCACTGAAGCTTTCTTT.

The chain has TRBV20-1 and TRBJ1-5; 10 bases line up with TRBD1. Germline CDR1 and CDR2: DFQATT and SNEGSKA (reference sequence). The V segment lost 1 base and the J segment 5 bases; nucleotides outside the gene matches: 5. The CDR3 is 15 amino acids. The CDR3 DNA is TGCAGTGCTAGAGGTGGACAGGGGGACCATCAGCCCCAGCATTTT. Translating gives CSARGGQGDHQPQHF.

The V and J genes are TRBV2 and TRBJ2-4, with D unresolved. Per germline, CDR1 SNHLY and CDR2 FYNNEI. V was cut by 6 bases and J by 8 bases, with 14 bases left in between. This CDR3 region has 13 residues. This chain's CDR3 is CASSWTVLDIQYF. The CDR3 bases are TGTGCCAGCAGCTGGACGGTCCTAGACATTCAGTACTTC.

The chain joins TRBV5-4 to TRBJ2-2; a possible D gene is TRBD2 (6 bases). The CDR3 contains 17 residues. Trimming removed 4 bases from V and 2 bases from J, with 18 bases in between. Germline values: CDR1 SGHNT, CDR2 YYREEE (reference sequence). The CDR3 region is CASSRDLADINTGELFF. The CDR3 nucleotides are TGTGCCAGCAGCAGGGATTTAGCGGACATTAACACCGGGGAGCTGTTTTTT.

This clonotype was observed a handful of times. V usage is TRBV20-1 and J usage is TRBJ1-5; no clear D. Germline V CDR1 and CDR2: DFQATT, SNEGSKA (reference sequence). Trimming stripped 6 bases from V and 1 base from J, with 10 bases between. This CDR3 has 13 residues. The CDR3 region has the DNA TGCAGTGCCGCCCCGGGGAGCAATCAGCCCCAGCATTTT. Translation gives CSAAPGSNQPQHF.

The chain has TRBV20-1 and TRBJ2-1; 9 nucleotides agree with TRBD1. CDR1 DFQATT and CDR2 SNEGSKA come from the germline V gene (reference sequence). The CDR3 totals 14 residues. V gave up 3 bases and J gave up 7 bases; unmatched junction bases: 7. CDR3: CSASVRTGVNEQFF. The CDR3 nucleotides are TGCAGTGCTAGCGTCCGGACAGGGGTGAATGAGCAGTTCTTC.

The V gene is TRBV7-2, the J gene TRBJ2-1; no clear D gene. The V gene lost 1 base and the J gene lost 4 bases, with 14 bases spanning the gap. The V gene's germline CDR1 is SGHTA and CDR2 FQGNSA. This CDR3 has 16 residues. CDR3 bases: TGTGCCAGCAGCTTAGTAGTGGGCGGTTTATACAATGAGCAGTTCTTC. Protein: CASSLVVGGLYNEQFF.

The gene calls are TRBV7-2 and TRBJ2-1; tentative D call: TRBD2 (6 bases). The germline V gene has CDR1 SGHTA and CDR2 FQGNSA. The CDR3 spans 17 residues. V was cut by 4 bases and J by 3 bases, with 19 bases left in between. The CDR3 region has the DNA TGTGCCAGCAGCTCACCGGAGGGCGCAGCCTTCTACAATGAGCAGTTCTTC. Translated, it gives CASSSPEGAAFYNEQFF.

This clonotype was found many times. The chain recombines TRBV7-2 with TRBJ2-7, with D perhaps TRBD1 or TRBD2 (6 bases each). This CDR3 contains 15 residues. Germline assignment: CDR1 SGHTA and CDR2 FQGNSA. The V gene lost 5 bases and the J gene lost 2 bases, with 16 bases spanning the gap. DNA for the CDR3: TGTGCCAGCAGCCCTCAAGGGGGGCAAGCCTACGAGCAGTACTTC. It yields the protein CASSPQGGQAYEQYF. Together with reference TRBV7-2 and TRBJ2-7, the CDR3 gives the full variable domain: GAGVSQSPSNKVTEKGKDVELRCDPISGHTALYWYRQSLGQGLEFLIYFQGNSAPDKSGLPSDRFSAERTGGSVSTLTIQRTQQEDSAVYLCASSPQGGQAYEQYFGPGTRLTVT.

This clonotype was seen a handful of times. The V call is TRBV30, the J call TRBJ1-6; no clear D. Germline loops: CDR1 GTSNPN, CDR2 SVGIG (reference sequence). This CDR3 region has 14 residues. V was clipped by 4 bases and J by 5 bases, with 12 bases between them. The CDR3 sequence: CAWTQAADNSPLHF. CDR3 nucleotides: TGTGCCTGGACCCAGGCAGCCGATAATTCACCCCTCCACTTT. The variable domain in full, completed from reference TRBV30 and TRBJ1-6, reads SQTIHQWPATLVQPVGSPLSLECTVEGTSNPNLYWYRQAAGRGLQLLFYSVGIGQISSEVPQNLSASRPQDRQFILSSKKLLLSDSGFYLCAWTQAADNSPLHFGNGTRLTVT.

This clonotype occurred many times. The chain links TRBV28 to TRBJ1-5; TRBD1 is a possible D gene (6 bases). CDR1 is MDHEN and CDR2 is SYDVKM in the germline V gene. This CDR3 has 15 residues. Trimming stripped 5 bases from V and 6 bases from J, with 17 bases between. The CDR3 DNA reads as TGTGCCAGCAGTAGACCTGGAGGGGGGGGTCAGCCCCAGCATTTT. Amino acid sequence: CASSRPGGGGQPQHF.

V gene TRBV7-2 combines with J gene TRBJ2-3, with D maybe TRBD1 (6 bases). Germline loops: CDR1 SGHTA, CDR2 FQGNSA. The CDR3 covers 16 residues. Trimming cost V 1 base and J 3 bases, with 14 bases left between them. CDR3 bases: TGTGCCAGCAGCTTAGGGGCAGGGGTAGGGACAGATACGCAGTATTTT. Translating gives CASSLGAGVGTDTQYF.

J is TRBJ2-7 and V is TRBV11-2; 8 bases agree with TRBD1. V shed 6 bases, J shed 6 bases, and the junction held 10 bases outside the gene matches. The CDR3 contains 14 residues. Germline V lookup: CDR1 SGHAT, CDR2 FQNNGV. This CDR3 reads CASRSRTGRIEQYF. CDR3 DNA sequence: TGTGCCAGCAGATCGAGGACAGGGCGGATCGAGCAGTACTTC.

Only a few counts were recorded for this clonotype. The V call is TRBV7-9, the J call TRBJ2-7; D is ambiguous. This CDR3 spans 12 amino acids. Trimming took off 2 bases at V and 4 bases at J, with 6 bases between the two ends. Germline assignment: CDR1 SEHNR and CDR2 FQNEAQ (reference sequence). The CDR3 here is CASSLRVYEQYF. CDR3 coding DNA: TGTGCCAGCAGCTTACGGGTATACGAGCAGTACTTC.

This clonotype was detected ten times or more. The V gene is TRBV7-9, the J gene TRBJ2-7; D not certain. The CDR3 is 16 residues long. Germline assignment: CDR1 SEHNR and CDR2 FQNEAQ (reference sequence). Trimming took 3 bases from V and 5 from J, leaving 20 bases between them. The CDR3 spells CASSLLTRPVADEQYF. DNA for the CDR3: TGTGCCAGCAGCTTGCTGACCCGTCCTGTTGCGGACGAGCAGTACTTC.

The sample holds many counts of this clonotype. The chain employs TRBV4-3 and TRBJ2-1; tentative D call: TRBD2 (6 bases). Germline CDR1 and CDR2: LGHNA and YSLEER. V was shortened by 5 bases and J by 10 bases, with 18 bases between the two germline ends. This CDR3 spans 14 amino acids. In DNA, the CDR3 is TGCGCCAGCAGCTCTAGGTGGGAGGCCCAAGAGCAGTTCTTC. It yields the protein CASSSRWEAQEQFF.